The clone carrying this T cell receptor (beta chain) was picked up one time. Antigen specificity is unknown. These data are taken from a study of Graves' ophthalmopathy and Graves' hyperthyroidism. Study-level findings and limits: Ophthalmopathy cases were distinguished from stable hyperthyroidism by a 13-signature model, reaching around 88% sensitivity and approximately 83% specificity. Blood also held most thyroid clonotypes expanded above 0.001 frequency. Ophthalmopathy progression cases were predicted by the model with approximately 71% sensitivity and 72.22% specificity.

Hyperthyroidism patients were newly diagnosed, under 2 months' duration, aged 18 to 65. Amplification of the TCR beta CDR3 regions used RNA transcripts (as template). The authors performed first-round RT-PCR with HTBI primers and then a second-round multiplex PCR. TCRdb redid the calling of the multiplex PCR reads with MiXCR, one entry per CDR3 protein. The sample yields about 550,000 distinct CDR3 sequences, approximately 35% seen once. The CDR3 has 12 amino acids. The ends were cut back, 4 bases at V and 6 bases at J, with 13 bases in the middle. Germline V gene lookup returns CDR1 GTSNPN and CDR2 SVGIG (reference sequence).

V is TRBV30 and J is TRBJ2-7; possibly TRBD1 or TRBD2 for D (5 bases each). The sample comprised peripheral blood or thyroid tissue (not recorded which). This receptor was obtained from an adult man with Graves' hyperthyroidism. The CDR3 region has the DNA TGTGCCTGGAAACGGGACCCCGGCGAGCAGTACTTC. It yields the protein CAWKRDPGEQYF.